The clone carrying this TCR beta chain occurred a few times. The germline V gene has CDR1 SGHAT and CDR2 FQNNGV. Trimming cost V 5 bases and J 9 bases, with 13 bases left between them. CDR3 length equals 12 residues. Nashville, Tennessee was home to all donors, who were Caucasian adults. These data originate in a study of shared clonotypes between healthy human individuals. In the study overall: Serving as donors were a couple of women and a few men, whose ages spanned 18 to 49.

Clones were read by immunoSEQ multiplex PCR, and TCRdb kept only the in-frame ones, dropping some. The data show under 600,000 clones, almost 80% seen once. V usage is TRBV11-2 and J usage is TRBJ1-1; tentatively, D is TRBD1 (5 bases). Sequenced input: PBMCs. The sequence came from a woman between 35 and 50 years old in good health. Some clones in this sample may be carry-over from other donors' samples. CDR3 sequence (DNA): TGTGCCAGCAGCCGTGGGACCCTTCAAGCTTTCTTT. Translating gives CASSRGTLQAFF. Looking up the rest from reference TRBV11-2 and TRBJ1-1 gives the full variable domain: EAGVAQSPRYKIIEKRQSVAFWCNPISGHATLYWYQQILGQGPKLLIQFQNNGVVDDSQLPKDRFSAERLKGVDSTLKIQPAKLEDSAVYLCASSRGTLQAFFGQGTRLTVV.